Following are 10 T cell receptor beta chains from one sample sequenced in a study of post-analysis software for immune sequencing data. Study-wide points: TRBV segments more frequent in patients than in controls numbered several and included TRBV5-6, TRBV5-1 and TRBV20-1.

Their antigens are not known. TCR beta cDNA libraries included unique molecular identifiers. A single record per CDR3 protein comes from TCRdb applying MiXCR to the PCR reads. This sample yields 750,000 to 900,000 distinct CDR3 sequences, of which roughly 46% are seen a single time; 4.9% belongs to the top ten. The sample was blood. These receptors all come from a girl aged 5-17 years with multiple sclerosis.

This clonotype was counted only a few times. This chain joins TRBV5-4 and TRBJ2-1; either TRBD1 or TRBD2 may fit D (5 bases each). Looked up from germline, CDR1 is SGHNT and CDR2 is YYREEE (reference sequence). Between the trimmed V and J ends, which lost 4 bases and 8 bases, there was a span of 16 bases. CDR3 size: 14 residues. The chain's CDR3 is CASSPRDELHEQFF. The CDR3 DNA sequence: TGTGCCAGCAGCCCACGGGACGAGCTCCATGAGCAGTTCTTC.

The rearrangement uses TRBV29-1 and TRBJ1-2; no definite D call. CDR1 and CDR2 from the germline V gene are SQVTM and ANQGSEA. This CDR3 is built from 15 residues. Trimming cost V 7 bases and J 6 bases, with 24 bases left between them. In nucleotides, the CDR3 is TGCAGCGCCCGGGGAGGGCCCGATGCGAGGGATGGCTACACCTTC. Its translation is CSARGGPDARDGYTF.

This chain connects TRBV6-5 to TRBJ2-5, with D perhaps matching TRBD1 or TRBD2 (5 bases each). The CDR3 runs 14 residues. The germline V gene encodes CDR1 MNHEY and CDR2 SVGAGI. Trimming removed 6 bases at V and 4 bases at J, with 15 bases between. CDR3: CASSVQGPVETQYF. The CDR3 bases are TGTGCCAGCAGCGTTCAGGGACCCGTAGAGACCCAGTACTTC.

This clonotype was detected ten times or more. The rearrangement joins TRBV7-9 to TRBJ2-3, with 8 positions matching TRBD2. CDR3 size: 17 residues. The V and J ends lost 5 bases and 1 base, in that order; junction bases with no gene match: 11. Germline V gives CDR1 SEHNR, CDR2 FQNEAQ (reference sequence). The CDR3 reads CASSPSSGGRGTDTQYF. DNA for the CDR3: TGTGCCAGCAGCCCCTCCAGCGGGGGTCGAGGCACAGATACGCAGTATTTT.

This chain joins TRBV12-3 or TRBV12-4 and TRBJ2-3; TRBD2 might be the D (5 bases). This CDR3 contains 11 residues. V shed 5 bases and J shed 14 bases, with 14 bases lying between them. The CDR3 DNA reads TGTGCCAGCAGTCACGGACTGTATTTGTATTTT. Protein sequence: CASSHGLYLYF.

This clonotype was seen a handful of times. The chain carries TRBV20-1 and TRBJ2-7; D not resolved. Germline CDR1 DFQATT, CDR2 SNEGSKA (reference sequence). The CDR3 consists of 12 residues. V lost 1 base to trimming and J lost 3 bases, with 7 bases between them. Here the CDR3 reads CSARGTGYEQYF. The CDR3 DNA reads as TGCAGTGCTAGAGGAACGGGCTACGAGCAGTACTTC.

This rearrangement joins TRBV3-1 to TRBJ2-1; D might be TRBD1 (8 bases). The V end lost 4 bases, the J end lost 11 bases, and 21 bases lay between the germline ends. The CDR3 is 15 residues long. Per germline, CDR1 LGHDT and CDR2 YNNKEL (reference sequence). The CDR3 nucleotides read TGTGCCAGCAGCCCGACAGGGGAGGGCCCCGATCAGCAGTTCTTC. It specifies CASSPTGEGPDQQFF.

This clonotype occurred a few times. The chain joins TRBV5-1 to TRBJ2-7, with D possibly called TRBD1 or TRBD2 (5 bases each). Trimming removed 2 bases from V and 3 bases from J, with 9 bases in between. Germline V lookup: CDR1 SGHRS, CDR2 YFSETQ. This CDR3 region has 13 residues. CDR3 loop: CASSFWGNYEQYF. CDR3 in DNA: TGCGCCAGCAGCTTTTGGGGGAACTACGAGCAGTACTTC.

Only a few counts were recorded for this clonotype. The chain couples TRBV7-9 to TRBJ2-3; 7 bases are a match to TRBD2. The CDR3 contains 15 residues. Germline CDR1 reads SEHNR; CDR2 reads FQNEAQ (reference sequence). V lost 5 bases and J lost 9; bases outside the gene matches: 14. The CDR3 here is CASSASLRREGTQYF. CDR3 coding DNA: TGTGCCAGCAGCGCTTCCTTAAGAAGGGAGGGAACGCAGTATTTT.

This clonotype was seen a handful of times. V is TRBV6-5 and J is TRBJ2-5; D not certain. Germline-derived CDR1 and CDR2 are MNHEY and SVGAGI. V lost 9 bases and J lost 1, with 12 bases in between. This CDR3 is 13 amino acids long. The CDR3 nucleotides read TGTGCCAGTGGACGATCCGGCCAAGAGACCCAGTACTTC. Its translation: CASGRSGQETQYF.